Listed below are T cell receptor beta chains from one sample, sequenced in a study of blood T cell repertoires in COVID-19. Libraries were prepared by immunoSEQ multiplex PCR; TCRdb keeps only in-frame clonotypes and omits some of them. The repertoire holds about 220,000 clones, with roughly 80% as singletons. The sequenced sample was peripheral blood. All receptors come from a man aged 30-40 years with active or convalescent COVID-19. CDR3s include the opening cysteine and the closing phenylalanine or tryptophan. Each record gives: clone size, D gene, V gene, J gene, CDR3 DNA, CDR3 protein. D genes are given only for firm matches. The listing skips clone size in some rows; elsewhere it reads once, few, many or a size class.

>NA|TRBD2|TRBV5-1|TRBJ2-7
TGCGCCAGCAGCTGGACTAGCGGGGTCTACGAGCAGTACTTC
CASSWTSGVYEQYF
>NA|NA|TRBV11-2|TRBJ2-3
TGTGCCAGCAGCTTAGCGACTCGGTTGGGTACGCAGTATTTT
CASSLATRLGTQYF
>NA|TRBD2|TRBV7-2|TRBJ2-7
TGTGCCAGCAGCCTTAGGGGGGGACTAGCACCGACCTACGAGCAGTACTTC
CASSLRGGLAPTYEQYF
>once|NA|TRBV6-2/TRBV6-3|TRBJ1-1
TGTGCCAGCAGCCGCGGACAGTTGAACACTGAAGCTTTCTTT
CASSRGQLNTEAFF
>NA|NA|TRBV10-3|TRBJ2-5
TGTGCCATCAGTCGCGGTGACAGGACCCAAGAGACCCAGTACTTC
CAISRGDRTQETQYF
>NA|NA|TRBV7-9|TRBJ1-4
TGTGCCAGCAGGGCCTGGGGCGAAGCGCTTTTT
CASRAWGEALF
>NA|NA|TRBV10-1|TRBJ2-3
TGCGCCAGCAGGGACACCTTCACAGATACGCAGTATTTT
CASRDTFTDTQYF
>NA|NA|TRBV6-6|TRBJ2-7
TGTGCCAGCAGTTACAACGCGGGCCCCTCCTACGAGCAGTACTTC
CASSYNAGPSYEQYF
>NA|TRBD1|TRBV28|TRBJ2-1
TGTGCCAGCAGTCACCGACAGGGGGTGTATTCGTATGAGCAGTTCTTC
CASSHRQGVYSYEQFF
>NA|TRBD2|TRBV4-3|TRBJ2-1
TGCGCCAGCAGCCAAGATTGGGCTAGCGGGAACGAGCAGTTCTTC
CASSQDWASGNEQFF
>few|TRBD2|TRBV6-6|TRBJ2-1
TGTGCCAGCAGTAAAGCGGGGGTAGGTGAGCAGTTCTTC
CASSKAGVGEQFF
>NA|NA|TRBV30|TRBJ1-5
TGTGCCTGGAGTCGGGGGGCAGGTCAGCCCCAGCATTTT
CAWSRGAGQPQHF
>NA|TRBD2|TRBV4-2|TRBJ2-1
TGTGCCAGCAGCCAAGTAGCGGGGGGCAGGGGTGAGCAGTTCTTC
CASSQVAGGRGEQFF
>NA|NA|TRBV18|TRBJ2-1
TGTGCCAGCTCACCCCCCCCTTACAGGGCAGGCAACAATGAGCAGTTCTTC
CASSPPPYRAGNNEQFF